A selection of T cell receptor beta chains follows, all from one sample in a study of cytomegalovirus exposure and HLA in healthy donors. Libraries were prepared by immunoSEQ multiplex PCR; TCRdb keeps only in-frame clonotypes and omits some of them. Across 100,000 to 150,000 clones, the top ten clones capture less than 3.5% of the sample. Source material: PBMCs. These receptors all stem from a man aged 25 to 45 in good health and CMV-seronegative. The CDR3 runs from the conserved cysteine through the conserved F or W. D genes are given only for firm matches.

D gene: NA
J gene: TRBJ2-2
V gene: TRBV28
CDR3 protein: CASSLPLTGSRELFF
CDR3 DNA: TGTGCCAGCAGCCTCCCATTAACAGGGTCCCGGGAGCTGTTTTTT

D gene: TRBD1
J gene: TRBJ1-2
V gene: TRBV30
CDR3 protein: CAWSTGTGYGYTF
CDR3 DNA: TGTGCCTGGAGTACTGGGACAGGGTATGGCTACACCTTC

D gene: NA
J gene: TRBJ1-1
V gene: TRBV19
CDR3 protein: CASTGHGNTEAFF
CDR3 DNA: TGTGCCAGTACCGGTCACGGGAACACTGAAGCTTTCTTT

D gene: NA
J gene: TRBJ2-2
V gene: TRBV21-1
CDR3 protein: CASSSRESGRAESGELFF
CDR3 DNA: TGTGCCAGCAGCTCCCGTGAAAGTGGGAGGGCCGAAAGCGGGGAGCTGTTTTTT

D gene: NA
J gene: TRBJ1-2
V gene: TRBV6-1
CDR3 protein: CASSGFGTPVDNYGYTF
CDR3 DNA: TGTGCCAGCAGTGGCTTCGGGACTCCTGTTGATAACTATGGCTACACCTTC

D gene: NA
J gene: TRBJ1-1
V gene: TRBV4-3
CDR3 protein: CASSQGRGTAFF
CDR3 DNA: TGCGCCAGCAGCCAAGGCAGGGGTACGGCTTTCTTT

D gene: TRBD2
J gene: TRBJ2-1
V gene: TRBV7-2
CDR3 protein: CASSTLPGSASGSNEQFF
CDR3 DNA: TGTGCCAGCAGCACCCTACCAGGTTCCGCTAGCGGCTCCAATGAGCAGTTCTTC

D gene: TRBD1
J gene: TRBJ2-5
V gene: TRBV5-4
CDR3 protein: CASSLNDRAETQYF
CDR3 DNA: TGTGCCAGCAGCCTCAACGACAGGGCAGAGACCCAGTACTTC

D gene: NA
J gene: TRBJ1-1
V gene: TRBV28
CDR3 protein: CASTDDGQHLGGDTEAFF
CDR3 DNA: TGTGCCAGCACCGACGACGGACAGCACTTGGGGGGGGACACTGAAGCTTTCTTT

D gene: TRBD1
J gene: TRBJ1-2
V gene: TRBV19
CDR3 protein: CASSMGTGHGYTF
CDR3 DNA: TGTGCCAGTAGCATGGGGACAGGCCATGGCTACACCTTC

D gene: TRBD2
J gene: TRBJ2-7
V gene: TRBV5-4
CDR3 protein: CASSGRAYGEQYF
CDR3 DNA: TGTGCCAGTAGCGGGAGGGCCTATGGCGAGCAGTACTTC

D gene: TRBD1
J gene: TRBJ1-1
V gene: TRBV7-9
CDR3 protein: CASSPGQTFLDTEAFF
CDR3 DNA: TGTGCCAGCAGTCCGGGACAGACTTTCTTAGACACTGAAGCTTTCTTT

D gene: NA
J gene: TRBJ2-3
V gene: TRBV21-1
CDR3 protein: CASSKERQGRRRAQYF
CDR3 DNA: TGTGCCAGCAGCAAAGAAAGACAGGGAAGACGAAGGGCGCAGTATTTT

D gene: NA
J gene: TRBJ1-1
V gene: TRBV28
CDR3 protein: CASSTGYPEAFF
CDR3 DNA: TGTGCCAGCAGTACCGGGTACCCTGAAGCTTTCTTT

D gene: NA
J gene: TRBJ1-1
V gene: TRBV28
CDR3 protein: CASSLGQWVNTEAFF
CDR3 DNA: TGTGCCAGCAGTCTAGGACAATGGGTGAACACTGAAGCTTTCTTT

D gene: NA
J gene: TRBJ2-3
V gene: TRBV29-1
CDR3 protein: CSVDPGTDTQYF
CDR3 DNA: TGCAGCGTTGACCCAGGGACAGATACGCAGTATTTT

D gene: NA
J gene: TRBJ2-1
V gene: TRBV6-1
CDR3 protein: CASSEHRSSYNEQFF
CDR3 DNA: TGTGCCAGCAGTGAACATAGGAGCTCCTACAATGAGCAGTTCTTC

D gene: TRBD2
J gene: TRBJ2-5
V gene: TRBV5-1
CDR3 protein: CASSLTSGPAETQYF
CDR3 DNA: TGCGCCAGCAGCTTGACTAGCGGGCCGGCGGAGACCCAGTACTTC

D gene: TRBD1
J gene: TRBJ2-7
V gene: TRBV9
CDR3 protein: CASSVGDSSYEQYF
CDR3 DNA: TGTGCCAGCAGCGTGGGGGACAGCTCCTACGAGCAGTACTTC

D gene: NA
J gene: TRBJ2-7
V gene: TRBV19
CDR3 protein: CASSLRGYTYEQYF
CDR3 DNA: TGTGCCAGTAGTCTGAGGGGGTATACCTACGAGCAGTACTTC

D gene: TRBD2
J gene: TRBJ2-5
V gene: TRBV5-4
CDR3 protein: CASSLRKASGKGKTQYF
CDR3 DNA: TGTGCCAGCAGCTTGAGAAAGGCTAGCGGGAAGGGGAAGACCCAGTACTTC

D gene: NA
J gene: TRBJ2-1
V gene: TRBV9
CDR3 protein: CASSAERRAEKQFF
CDR3 DNA: TGTGCCAGCAGCGCGGAAAGGCGGGCGGAAAAGCAGTTCTTC

D gene: TRBD2
J gene: TRBJ2-1
V gene: TRBV5-1
CDR3 protein: CASRPSGDSYNEQFF
CDR3 DNA: TGCGCCAGCAGACCTAGCGGGGATTCCTACAATGAGCAGTTCTTC

D gene: TRBD1
J gene: TRBJ1-1
V gene: TRBV30
CDR3 protein: CAWSVRQGTEAFF
CDR3 DNA: TGTGCCTGGAGTGTAAGACAGGGGACTGAAGCTTTCTTT

D gene: NA
J gene: TRBJ1-5
V gene: TRBV28
CDR3 protein: CASRDTGFRNQPQHF
CDR3 DNA: TGTGCCAGCAGAGATACAGGGTTTCGCAATCAGCCCCAGCATTTT

D gene: TRBD1
J gene: TRBJ2-7
V gene: TRBV18
CDR3 protein: CASSPGTADEQYF
CDR3 DNA: TGTGCCAGCTCACCCGGGACAGCTGACGAGCAGTACTTC

D gene: TRBD1
J gene: TRBJ1-2
V gene: TRBV6-5
CDR3 protein: CASSPRQGVYGYTF
CDR3 DNA: TGTGCCAGCAGTCCTAGACAGGGAGTCTATGGCTACACCTTC

D gene: TRBD1
J gene: TRBJ1-5
V gene: TRBV15
CDR3 protein: CATSTKPGTGIQPQHF
CDR3 DNA: TGTGCCACCAGCACCAAGCCTGGGACAGGGATTCAGCCCCAGCATTTT

D gene: TRBD2
J gene: TRBJ2-5
V gene: TRBV5-8
CDR3 protein: CASSSGGRVQETQYF
CDR3 DNA: TGTGCCAGCAGCTCGGGAGGCAGGGTTCAAGAGACCCAGTACTTC

D gene: TRBD2
J gene: TRBJ2-2
V gene: TRBV5-6
CDR3 protein: CASSLVAGVTGELFF
CDR3 DNA: TGTGCCAGCAGCTTGGTAGCGGGGGTCACCGGGGAGCTGTTTTTT

D gene: TRBD1
J gene: TRBJ1-4
V gene: TRBV7-8
CDR3 protein: CASSSGQDGEKLFF
CDR3 DNA: TGTGCCAGCAGCTCGGGACAGGATGGGGAAAAACTGTTTTTT

D gene: TRBD2
J gene: TRBJ2-7
V gene: TRBV9
CDR3 protein: CASSPLRASGAPYEQYF
CDR3 DNA: TGTGCCAGCAGCCCCCTCCGTGCGAGCGGGGCCCCCTACGAGCAGTACTTC

D gene: TRBD2
J gene: TRBJ2-7
V gene: TRBV4-2
CDR3 protein: CASSQGTSYEQYF
CDR3 DNA: TGTGCCAGCAGCCAGGGGACTAGCTACGAGCAGTACTTC

D gene: TRBD2
J gene: TRBJ2-5
V gene: TRBV28
CDR3 protein: CASSLWTSGVGSETQYF
CDR3 DNA: TGTGCCAGCAGTTTATGGACTAGCGGGGTAGGATCAGAGACCCAGTACTTC

D gene: NA
J gene: TRBJ2-2
V gene: TRBV6-4
CDR3 protein: CASSDGDTGELFF
CDR3 DNA: TGTGCCAGCAGTGATGGAGACACCGGGGAGCTGTTTTTT

D gene: NA
J gene: TRBJ2-6
V gene: TRBV10-2
CDR3 protein: CATREPSGANVLTF
CDR3 DNA: TGCGCCACAAGGGAGCCCTCTGGGGCCAACGTCCTGACTTTC

D gene: NA
J gene: TRBJ1-5
V gene: TRBV28
CDR3 protein: CASSRGGFGNQPQHF
CDR3 DNA: TGTGCCAGCAGTCGAGGCGGGTTCGGCAATCAGCCCCAGCATTTT

D gene: NA
J gene: TRBJ1-2
V gene: TRBV7-9
CDR3 protein: CASSLRRAGSYTF
CDR3 DNA: TGTGCCAGCAGCTTAAGGAGGGCGGGAAGCTACACCTTC

D gene: NA
J gene: TRBJ1-1
V gene: TRBV27
CDR3 protein: CASSPVRREGRLYTEAFF
CDR3 DNA: TGTGCCAGCAGCCCTGTTAGAAGGGAGGGAAGATTATACACTGAAGCTTTCTTT

D gene: NA
J gene: TRBJ2-1
V gene: TRBV7-2
CDR3 protein: CASSFHSVVASYNEQFF
CDR3 DNA: TGTGCCAGCAGCTTCCATTCCGTCGTGGCCTCCTACAATGAGCAGTTCTTC

D gene: NA
J gene: TRBJ1-1
V gene: TRBV7-6
CDR3 protein: CASRPSGVESTEAFF
CDR3 DNA: TGTGCCAGCAGACCTTCGGGGGTAGAGAGCACTGAAGCTTTCTTT

D gene: NA
J gene: TRBJ1-1
V gene: TRBV6-5
CDR3 protein: CASSYQGLHTEAFF
CDR3 DNA: TGTGCCAGCAGTTACCAGGGGCTTCACACTGAAGCTTTCTTT

D gene: NA
J gene: TRBJ1-2
V gene: TRBV18
CDR3 protein: CACTGNAANYGYTF
CDR3 DNA: TGTGCCTGTACGGGGAACGCCGCTAACTATGGCTACACCTTC

D gene: NA
J gene: TRBJ2-1
V gene: TRBV19
CDR3 protein: CASSIVHDNEQFF
CDR3 DNA: TGTGCCAGTAGTATTGTACACGACAATGAGCAGTTCTTC

D gene: NA
J gene: TRBJ2-1
V gene: TRBV20-1
CDR3 protein: CSATSTGLFF
CDR3 DNA: TGCAGTGCTACGTCGACAGGTTTGTTCTTC

D gene: TRBD2
J gene: TRBJ2-2
V gene: TRBV5-1
CDR3 protein: CASSLLSSGEGGELFF
CDR3 DNA: TGCGCCAGCAGCTTGTTGTCTAGCGGAGAAGGAGGGGAGCTGTTTTTT

D gene: NA
J gene: TRBJ1-1
V gene: TRBV11-2
CDR3 protein: CASRHRGGPPEAFF
CDR3 DNA: TGTGCCAGCAGACACCGGGGGGGACCGCCTGAAGCTTTCTTT

D gene: NA
J gene: TRBJ2-5
V gene: TRBV5-8
CDR3 protein: CASSLTEDLQETQYF
CDR3 DNA: TGTGCCAGCAGCTTGACGGAAGACTTACAAGAGACCCAGTACTTC

D gene: TRBD1
J gene: TRBJ2-7
V gene: TRBV28
CDR3 protein: CASSWTGLYYEQYF
CDR3 DNA: TGTGCCAGCAGTTGGACAGGGCTGTACTACGAGCAGTACTTC

D gene: TRBD1
J gene: TRBJ1-2
V gene: TRBV9
CDR3 protein: CASSGGTGTGSLPGYGYTF
CDR3 DNA: TGTGCCAGCAGCGGAGGTACCGGGACAGGGTCCCTCCCAGGCTATGGCTACACCTTC

D gene: TRBD2
J gene: TRBJ2-5
V gene: TRBV4-2
CDR3 protein: CASSGGTSGEETQYF
CDR3 DNA: TGTGCCAGCAGCGGGGGGACTAGCGGGGAAGAGACCCAGTACTTC

D gene: NA
J gene: TRBJ2-1
V gene: TRBV11-2
CDR3 protein: CASSFGLEYNEQFF
CDR3 DNA: TGTGCCAGCAGCTTCGGACTCGAATACAATGAGCAGTTCTTC

D gene: TRBD1
J gene: TRBJ2-7
V gene: TRBV13
CDR3 protein: CASSSTIDRASYEQYF
CDR3 DNA: TGTGCCAGCAGCTCTACTATAGACAGGGCCTCCTACGAGCAGTACTTC

D gene: NA
J gene: TRBJ2-2
V gene: TRBV7-9
CDR3 protein: CASSLTAPELFF
CDR3 DNA: TGTGCCAGCAGCCTGACTGCCCCGGAGCTGTTTTTT

D gene: TRBD2
J gene: TRBJ2-1
V gene: TRBV5-1
CDR3 protein: CASSLVLAGNNEQFF
CDR3 DNA: TGCGCCAGCAGCTTGGTGCTAGCGGGGAACAATGAGCAGTTCTTC

D gene: TRBD2
J gene: TRBJ2-7
V gene: TRBV10-3
CDR3 protein: CAIRIGTSGHGYEQYF
CDR3 DNA: TGTGCCATCAGGATCGGGACTAGCGGTCATGGTTACGAGCAGTACTTC

D gene: TRBD1
J gene: TRBJ2-3
V gene: TRBV6-1
CDR3 protein: CASSEVCVFDREYTDTQYF
CDR3 DNA: TGTGCCAGCAGTGAAGTTTGCGTTTTCGACAGGGAATACACAGATACGCAGTATTTT

D gene: NA
J gene: TRBJ1-2
V gene: TRBV28
CDR3 protein: CASYGGGYTF
CDR3 DNA: TGTGCCAGCTATGGGGGGGGCTACACCTTC

D gene: NA
J gene: TRBJ1-5
V gene: TRBV15
CDR3 protein: CATSRDNGGAQPQHF
CDR3 DNA: TGTGCCACCAGCAGAGATAACGGGGGAGCTCAGCCCCAGCATTTT